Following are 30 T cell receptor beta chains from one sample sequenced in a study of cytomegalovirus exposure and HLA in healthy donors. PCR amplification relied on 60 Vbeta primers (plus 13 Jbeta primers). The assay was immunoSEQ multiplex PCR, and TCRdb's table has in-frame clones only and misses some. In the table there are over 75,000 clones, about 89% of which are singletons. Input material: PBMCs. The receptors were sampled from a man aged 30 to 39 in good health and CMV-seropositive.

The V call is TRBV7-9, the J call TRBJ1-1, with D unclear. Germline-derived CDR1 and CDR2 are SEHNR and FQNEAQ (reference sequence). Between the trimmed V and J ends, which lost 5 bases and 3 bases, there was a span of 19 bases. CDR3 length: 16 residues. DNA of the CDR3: TGTGCCAGCAGCACAGATGGTTTTCGGTCGGACACTGAAGCTTTCTTT. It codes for CASSTDGFRSDTEAFF.

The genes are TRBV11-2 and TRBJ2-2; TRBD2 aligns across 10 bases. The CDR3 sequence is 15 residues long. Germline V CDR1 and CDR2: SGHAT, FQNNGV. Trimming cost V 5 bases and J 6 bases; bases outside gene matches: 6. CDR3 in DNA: TGTGCCAGCAGCCCAAGCGGGAGGGTGGCCGGGGAGCTGTTTTTT. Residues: CASSPSGRVAGELFF.

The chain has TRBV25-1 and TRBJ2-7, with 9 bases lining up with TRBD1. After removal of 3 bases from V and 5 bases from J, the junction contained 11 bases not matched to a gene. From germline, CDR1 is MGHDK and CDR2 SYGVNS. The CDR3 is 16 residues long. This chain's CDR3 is CASSDPSGTGTDEQYF. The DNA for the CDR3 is TGTGCCAGCAGTGACCCCTCCGGGACAGGGACCGACGAGCAGTACTTC.

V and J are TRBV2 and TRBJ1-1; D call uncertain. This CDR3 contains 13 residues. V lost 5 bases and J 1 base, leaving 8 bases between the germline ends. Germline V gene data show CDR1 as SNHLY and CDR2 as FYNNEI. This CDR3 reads CASSPPGNTEAFF. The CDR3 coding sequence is TGTGCCAGCAGTCCCCCGGGGAACACTGAAGCTTTCTTT.

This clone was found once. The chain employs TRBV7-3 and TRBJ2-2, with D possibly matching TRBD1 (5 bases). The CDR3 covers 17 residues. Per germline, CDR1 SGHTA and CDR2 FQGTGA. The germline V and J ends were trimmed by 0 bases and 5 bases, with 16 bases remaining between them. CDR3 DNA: TGTGCCAGCAGCTTAACGTGGCAGGGTGTGGGAACCGGGGAGCTGTTTTTT. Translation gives CASSLTWQGVGTGELFF.

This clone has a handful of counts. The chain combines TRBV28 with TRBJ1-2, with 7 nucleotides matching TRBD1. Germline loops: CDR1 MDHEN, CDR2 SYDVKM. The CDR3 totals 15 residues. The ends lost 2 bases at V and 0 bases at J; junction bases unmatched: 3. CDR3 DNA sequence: TGTGCCAGCAGTTTACGCAGGGGGACTAACTATGGCTACACCTTC. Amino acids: CASSLRRGTNYGYTF.

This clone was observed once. The CDR3 nucleotides are TGCGCCAGCAGTGAAGGTGAAGGGGGTACCTACGAGCAGTACTTC. Its protein is CASSEGEGGTYEQYF. The rearrangement uses TRBV10-1 and TRBJ2-7, with a possible D match to TRBD1 (6 bases). CDR3 length: 15 amino acids. Germline assignment: CDR1 WNHNN and CDR2 SYGVQD (reference sequence). V was clipped by 3 bases and J by 2 bases, with 14 bases between them.

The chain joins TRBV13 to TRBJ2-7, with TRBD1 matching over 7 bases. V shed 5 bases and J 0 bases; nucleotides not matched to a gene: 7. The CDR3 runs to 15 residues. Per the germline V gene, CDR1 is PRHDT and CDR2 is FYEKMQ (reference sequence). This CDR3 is CASSAGQVSSYEQYF. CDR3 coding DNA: TGTGCCAGCAGCGCAGGACAGGTGAGCTCCTACGAGCAGTACTTC.

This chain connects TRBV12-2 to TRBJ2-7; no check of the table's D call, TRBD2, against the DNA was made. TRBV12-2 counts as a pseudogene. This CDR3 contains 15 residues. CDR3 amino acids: CASRKRDGSSYEQYF. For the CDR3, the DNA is TGTGCAAGTCGCAAGAGGGACGGGAGCTCCTACGAGCAGTACTTC.

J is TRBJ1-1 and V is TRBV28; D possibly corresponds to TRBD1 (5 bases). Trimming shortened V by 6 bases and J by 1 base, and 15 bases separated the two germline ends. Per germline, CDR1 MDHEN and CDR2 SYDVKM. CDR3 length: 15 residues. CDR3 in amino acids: CASSLGGTRNTEAFF. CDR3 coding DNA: TGTGCCAGCAGCCTGGGGGGGACGAGGAACACTGAAGCTTTCTTT.

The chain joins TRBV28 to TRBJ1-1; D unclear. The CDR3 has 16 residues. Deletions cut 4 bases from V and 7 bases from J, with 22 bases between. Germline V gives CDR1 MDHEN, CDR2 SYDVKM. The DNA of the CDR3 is TGTGCCAGCAGTTCATACGTCCTCCTCGAGGCGTTTGAAGCTTTCTTT. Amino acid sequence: CASSSYVLLEAFEAFF.

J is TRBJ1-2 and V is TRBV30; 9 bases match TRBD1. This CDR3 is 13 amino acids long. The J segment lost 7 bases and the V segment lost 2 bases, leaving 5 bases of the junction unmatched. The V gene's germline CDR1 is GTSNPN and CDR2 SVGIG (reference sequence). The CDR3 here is CAWSTGQGFGYTF. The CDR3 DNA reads TGTGCCTGGAGTACTGGACAGGGGTTTGGCTACACCTTC.

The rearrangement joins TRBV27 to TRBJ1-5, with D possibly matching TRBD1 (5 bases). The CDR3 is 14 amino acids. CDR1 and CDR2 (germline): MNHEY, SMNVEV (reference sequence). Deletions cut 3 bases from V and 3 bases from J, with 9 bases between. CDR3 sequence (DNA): TGTGCCAGCAGTTTCGGAGGGACCAATCAGCCCCAGCATTTT. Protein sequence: CASSFGGTNQPQHF.

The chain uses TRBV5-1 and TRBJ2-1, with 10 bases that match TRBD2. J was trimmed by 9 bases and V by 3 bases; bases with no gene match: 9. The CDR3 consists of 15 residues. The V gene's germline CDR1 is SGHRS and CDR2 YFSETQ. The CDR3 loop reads CASSSGTSVGIEQFF. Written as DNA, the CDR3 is TGCGCCAGCAGCTCCGGGACTAGCGTGGGCATTGAGCAGTTCTTC.

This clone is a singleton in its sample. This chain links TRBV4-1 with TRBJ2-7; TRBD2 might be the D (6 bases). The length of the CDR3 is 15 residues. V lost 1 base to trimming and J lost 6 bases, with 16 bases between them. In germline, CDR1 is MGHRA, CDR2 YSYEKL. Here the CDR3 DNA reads TGCGCCAGCAGCCAAGCCCAGCGGGTGTCGGGCGAGCAGTACTTC. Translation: CASSQAQRVSGEQYF.

The DNA of the CDR3 is TGTGCCACCAGCAACCCTTGGGGACAGGGGTCTTACACTGAAGCTTTCTTT. It specifies CATSNPWGQGSYTEAFF. This chain connects TRBV15 to TRBJ1-1; 10 bases are shared with TRBD1. Germline V lookup: CDR1 LNHNV, CDR2 YYDKDF (reference sequence). The junction had 11 bases not matched to a gene; V was cut back by 4 bases and J by 3 bases. The CDR3 has 17 residues.

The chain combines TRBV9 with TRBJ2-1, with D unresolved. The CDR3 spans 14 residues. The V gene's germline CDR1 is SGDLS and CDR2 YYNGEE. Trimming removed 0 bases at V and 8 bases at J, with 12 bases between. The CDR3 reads CASSVAGRTDEQFF. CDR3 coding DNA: TGTGCCAGCAGCGTAGCGGGTAGAACGGATGAGCAGTTCTTC. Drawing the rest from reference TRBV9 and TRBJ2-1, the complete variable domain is DSGVTQTPKHLITATGQRVTLRCSPRSGDLSVYWYQQSLDQGLQFLIQYYNGEERAKGNILERFSAQQFPDLHSELNLSSLELGDSALYFCASSVAGRTDEQFFGPGTRLTVL.

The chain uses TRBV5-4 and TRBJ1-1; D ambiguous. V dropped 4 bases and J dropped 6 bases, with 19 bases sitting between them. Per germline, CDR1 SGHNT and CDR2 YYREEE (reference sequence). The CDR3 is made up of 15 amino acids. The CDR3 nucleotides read TGTGCCAGCAGCGGTACAGACATCCTGATGGCTGAAGCTTTCTTT. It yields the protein CASSGTDILMAEAFF.

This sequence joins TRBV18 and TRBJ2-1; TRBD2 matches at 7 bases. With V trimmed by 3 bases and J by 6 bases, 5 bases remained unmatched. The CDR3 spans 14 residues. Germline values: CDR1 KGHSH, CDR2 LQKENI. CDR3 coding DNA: TGTGCCAGCTCACCGGTGGCGGGAGTCAATGAGCAGTTCTTC. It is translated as CASSPVAGVNEQFF.

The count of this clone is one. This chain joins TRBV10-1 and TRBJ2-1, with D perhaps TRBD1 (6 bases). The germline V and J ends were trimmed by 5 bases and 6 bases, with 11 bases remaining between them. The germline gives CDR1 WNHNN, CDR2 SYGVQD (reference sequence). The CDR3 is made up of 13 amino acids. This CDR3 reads CASSLTGGNEQFF. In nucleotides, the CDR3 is TGCGCCAGCAGTTTGACAGGCGGCAATGAGCAGTTCTTC.

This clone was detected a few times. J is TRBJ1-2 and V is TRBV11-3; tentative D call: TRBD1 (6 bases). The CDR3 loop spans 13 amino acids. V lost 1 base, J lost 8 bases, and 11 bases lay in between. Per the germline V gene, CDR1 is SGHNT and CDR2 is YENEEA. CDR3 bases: TGTGCCAGCAGCTTAGTGTCAGGGGACGGCTACACCTTC. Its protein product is CASSLVSGDGYTF.

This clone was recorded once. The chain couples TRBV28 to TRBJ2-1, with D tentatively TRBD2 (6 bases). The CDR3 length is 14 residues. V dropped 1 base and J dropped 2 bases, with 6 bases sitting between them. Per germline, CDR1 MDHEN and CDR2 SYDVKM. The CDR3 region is CASSLLAAYNEQFF. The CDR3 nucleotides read TGTGCCAGCAGTTTATTAGCGGCCTACAATGAGCAGTTCTTC. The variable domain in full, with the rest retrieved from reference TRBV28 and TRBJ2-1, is DVKVTQSSRYLVKRTGEKVFLECVQDMDHENMFWYRQDPGLGLRLIYFSYDVKMKEKGDIPEGYSVSREKKERFSLILESASTNQTSMYLCASSLLAAYNEQFFGPGTRLTVL.

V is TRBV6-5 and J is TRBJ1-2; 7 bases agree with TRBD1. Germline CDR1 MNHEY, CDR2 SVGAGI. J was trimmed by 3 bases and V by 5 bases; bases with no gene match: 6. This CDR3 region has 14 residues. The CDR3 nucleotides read TGTGCCAGCAGTGACAGGGCCCTTTACTATGGCTACACCTTC. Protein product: CASSDRALYYGYTF.

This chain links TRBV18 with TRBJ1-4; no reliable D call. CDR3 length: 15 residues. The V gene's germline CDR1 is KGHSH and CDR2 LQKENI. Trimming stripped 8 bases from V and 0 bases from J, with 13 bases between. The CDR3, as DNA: TGTGCCAGCCGAACCGCGATTACAACTAATGAAAAACTGTTTTTT. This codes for CASRTAITTNEKLFF.

Here the CDR3 DNA reads TGTGCCAGCAGTGGGGTGATGAGGGCCCAGAACACTGAAGCTTTCTTT. Protein: CASSGVMRAQNTEAFF. The chain carries TRBV6-4 and TRBJ1-1; D uncertain. The V end lost 4 bases, the J end lost 1 base, and 16 bases lay between the germline ends. The CDR3 loop spans 16 amino acids. Germline values: CDR1 MRHNA, CDR2 SNTAGT.

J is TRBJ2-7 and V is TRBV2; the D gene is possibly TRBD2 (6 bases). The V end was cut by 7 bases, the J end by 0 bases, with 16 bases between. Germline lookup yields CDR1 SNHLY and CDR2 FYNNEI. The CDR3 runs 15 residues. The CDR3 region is CASTRRGTRSYEQYF. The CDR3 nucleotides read TGTGCCAGCACCCGAAGAGGGACTCGCTCCTACGAGCAGTACTTC.

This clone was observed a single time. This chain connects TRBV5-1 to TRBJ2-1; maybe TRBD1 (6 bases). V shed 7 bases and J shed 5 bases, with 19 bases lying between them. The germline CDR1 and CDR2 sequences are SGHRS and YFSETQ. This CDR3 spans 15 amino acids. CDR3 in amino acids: CASGPDSDFNNEQFF. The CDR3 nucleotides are TGCGCCAGCGGCCCGGACAGCGATTTTAACAATGAGCAGTTCTTC. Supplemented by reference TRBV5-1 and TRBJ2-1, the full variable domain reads KAGVTQTPRYLIKTRGQQVTLSCSPISGHRSVSWYQQTPGQGLQFLFEYFSETQRNKGNFPGRFSGRQFSNSRSEMNVSTLELGDSALYLCASGPDSDFNNEQFFGPGTRLTVL.

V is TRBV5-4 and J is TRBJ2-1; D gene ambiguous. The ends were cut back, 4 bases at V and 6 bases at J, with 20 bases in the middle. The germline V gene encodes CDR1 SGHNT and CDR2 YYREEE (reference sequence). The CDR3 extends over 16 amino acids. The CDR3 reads CASSLPWRASANEQFF. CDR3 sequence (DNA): TGTGCCAGCAGCCTTCCCTGGAGAGCTTCCGCCAATGAGCAGTTCTTC.

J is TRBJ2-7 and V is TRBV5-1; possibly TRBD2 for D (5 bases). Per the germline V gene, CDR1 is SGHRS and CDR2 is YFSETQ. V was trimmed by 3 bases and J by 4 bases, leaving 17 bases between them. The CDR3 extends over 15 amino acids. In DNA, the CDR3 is TGCGCCAGCAGCTCGGTGAGCGGCTCCCCTTACGAGCAGTACTTC. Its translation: CASSSVSGSPYEQYF.

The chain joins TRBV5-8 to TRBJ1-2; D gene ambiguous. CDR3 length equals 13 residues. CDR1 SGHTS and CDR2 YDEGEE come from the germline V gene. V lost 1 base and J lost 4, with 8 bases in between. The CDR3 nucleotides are TGTGCCAGCAGCTTGTGGCAGGCCTATGGCTACACCTTC. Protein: CASSLWQAYGYTF.